This T cell receptor beta chain emerged from a study of CD8 T cells in Susac syndrome. RNA totalling about 0.45 to 1 ug underwent reverse transcription with random hexamers. MiXCR, applied by TCRdb to the immunoSEQ multiplex PCR reads, yields one record per CDR3 protein. The sample holds about 190,000 distinct CDR3 sequences, 90% to 95% seen once. Per the germline V gene, CDR1 is LGHDT and CDR2 is YNNKEL (reference sequence). This CDR3 contains 12 residues. After removal of 1 base from V and 13 bases from J, the junction contained 4 bases not matched to a gene. This clonotype was sampled from a human donor in good health. V and J are TRBV3-1 and TRBJ2-4; TRBD2 agrees at 7 bases. The sample comprised CD4+ T cells from PBMCs. This chain's CDR3 is CASSQAGGMQYF. The CDR3 nucleotides read TGTGCCAGCAGCCAAGCGGGAGGTATGCAGTACTTC.